The 24 T cell receptor beta chains reported below all come from one sample, sequenced in a study of T-cell reconstitution after alpha-beta-depleted transplantation in children. The TCRbeta library was prepared with unique molecular identifiers. TCRdb re-analysed the PCR reads in MiXCR, keeping a single row per CDR3 protein. The sample has 750,000 to 950,000 distinct CDR3 sequences; less than 20% are singletons. The input for sequencing was PBMCs, mostly from graft donor cells, taken 360 days after TCRalphabeta/CD19-depleted stem cell transplant. The receptors derive from a male patient between 5 and 17 years old who had a stem cell transplant for acute lymphoblastic leukemia, so the T cells may come from the graft donor.

This clonotype was seen a handful of times. The chain uses TRBV5-1 and TRBJ2-1; the D gene could be TRBD1 or TRBD2 (5 bases each). V was clipped by 1 base and J by 7 bases, with 12 bases between them. This CDR3 has 14 amino acids. Germline loops: CDR1 SGHRS, CDR2 YFSETQ. Written as DNA, the CDR3 is TGCGCCAGCAGCTTGCCCTTCGAGGGGAATGAGCAGTTCTTC. It encodes CASSLPFEGNEQFF.

The rearrangement links TRBV10-3 to TRBJ2-5, with unresolved D. V was shortened by 10 bases and J by 5 bases, with 8 bases between the two germline ends. The CDR3 sequence is 10 residues long. Germline lookup yields CDR1 ENHRY and CDR2 SYGVKD. DNA of the CDR3: TGTGCCACGTGGGGTGAGACCCAGTACTTC. It yields the protein CATWGETQYF.

This clonotype has at least ten counts. The rearrangement links TRBV27 to TRBJ2-1; 9 bases fit TRBD1. The V gene's germline CDR1 is MNHEY and CDR2 SMNVEV (reference sequence). Germline trimming cut 2 bases from V and 12 bases from J; bases unmatched to any gene: 2. The CDR3 is made up of 12 amino acids. This CDR3 reads CASSLGQGRQFF. The CDR3 nucleotides read TGTGCCAGCAGTTTAGGACAGGGGCGGCAGTTCTTC.

This sequence joins TRBV9 and TRBJ2-5, with 10 bases that match TRBD2. V shed 7 bases and J 2 bases; nucleotides not matched to a gene: 5. Germline lookup yields CDR1 SGDLS and CDR2 YYNGEE. The CDR3 extends over 14 amino acids. The CDR3 DNA reads as TGTGCCAGCGCGGGACTAGCGTTACAAGAGACCCAGTACTTC. This gives the protein CASAGLALQETQYF.

In its sample, this clonotype was seen a few times. The chain uses TRBV7-9 and TRBJ1-2; a weak D match, TRBD1 (5 bases). Germline V CDR1 and CDR2: SEHNR, FQNEAQ (reference sequence). The CDR3 is made up of 13 amino acids. V lost 2 bases to trimming and J lost 4 bases, with 8 bases between them. In DNA form, the CDR3 reads TGTGCCAGCAGCTTATGGGGGGTCTATGGCTACACCTTC. This gives the protein CASSLWGVYGYTF.

This clonotype was detected a few times. The chain recombines TRBV4-1 with TRBJ1-6, with D hard to call. Trimming pared 0 bases from V and 10 bases from J, leaving 13 bases between. There are 15 residues in the CDR3. Germline V gene data show CDR1 as MGHRA and CDR2 as YSYEKL. CDR3 nucleotide sequence: TGCGCCAGCAGCCAAGATCGAGGGAACGGATCACCCCTCCACTTT. Amino acids: CASSQDRGNGSPLHF.

The V and J genes are TRBV24-1 and TRBJ1-5; no firm D call. The V gene's germline CDR1 is KGHDR and CDR2 SFDVKD. V was cut by 3 bases and J by 5 bases, with 22 bases left in between. This CDR3 is 18 amino acids long. The chain's CDR3 is CATSDLAPVSIKDQPQHF. CDR3 bases: TGTGCCACCAGTGATCTCGCACCTGTTAGTATAAAAGATCAGCCCCAGCATTTT.

The chain recombines TRBV5-6 with TRBJ1-4; 9 nucleotides agree with TRBD1. Germline V lookup: CDR1 SGHDT, CDR2 YYEEEE. There are 17 residues in the CDR3. The junction had 17 bases not matched to a gene; V was cut back by 4 bases and J by 10 bases. In nucleotides, the CDR3 is TGTGCCAGCAGCAGAACCGGGACAGGGCCTCTGAAGAGAAAACTGTTTTTT. Translating it yields CASSRTGTGPLKRKLFF.

The chain carries TRBV11-1 and TRBJ2-1; perhaps D is TRBD1 or TRBD2 (5 bases each). V was shortened by 6 bases and J by 10 bases, with 19 bases between the two germline ends. Germline CDR1 and CDR2: SGHAT and FQDESV (reference sequence). This CDR3 is 14 amino acids long. As DNA, the CDR3 is TGTGCCAGCAGGGTGACGGGACGGCGTCTAGAGCAGTTCTTC. It encodes CASRVTGRRLEQFF.

The rearrangement uses TRBV20-1 and TRBJ2-2, with 7 nucleotides matching TRBD1. Unmatched junction bases numbered 9, after V lost 6 bases and J lost 2 bases. Germline loops: CDR1 DFQATT, CDR2 SNEGSKA (reference sequence). The CDR3 is 15 amino acids. CDR3 DNA sequence: TGCAGTGCCCCCGACAGGGACGCAAACACCGGGGAGCTGTTTTTT. It codes for CSAPDRDANTGELFF.

This chain connects TRBV4-2 to TRBJ1-5; D is possibly TRBD1 (5 bases). The CDR3 is 18 amino acids. V shed 0 bases and J shed 9 bases, with 24 bases lying between them. CDR1 is LGHNA, CDR2 YNFKEQ, per germline. CDR3 nucleotide sequence: TGTGCCAGCAGCCAAGATCTTAGGACACAACGGGCCTTATGGCCCCAGCATTTT. Translating gives CASSQDLRTQRALWPQHF.

V gene TRBV19 combines with J gene TRBJ2-1; D remains unclear. The CDR3 loop spans 13 amino acids. V lost 3 bases, J lost 6 bases, and 9 bases lay in between. Germline V CDR1 and CDR2: LNHDA, SQIVND (reference sequence). The CDR3 sequence: CASSIPQCNEQFF. CDR3 DNA sequence: TGTGCCAGTAGTATCCCCCAATGCAATGAGCAGTTCTTC.

The CDR3 nucleotides are TGTGCCAGTAGTATAGATCTATCCGACGAGCAGTACTTC. Its translation: CASSIDLSDEQYF. The chain employs TRBV19 and TRBJ2-7, with D unresolved. This CDR3 is built from 13 residues. Germline values: CDR1 LNHDA, CDR2 SQIVND (reference sequence). Deletions cut 0 bases from V and 5 bases from J, with 8 bases between.

The V call is TRBV6-1, the J call TRBJ1-5; D gene unclear. The germline V and J ends were trimmed by 8 bases and 4 bases, with 21 bases remaining between them. From germline, CDR1 is MNHNS and CDR2 SASEGT. This CDR3 spans 16 amino acids. The CDR3 here is CASSLFASVVNQPQHF. CDR3 DNA: TGTGCCAGCTCATTGTTCGCATCGGTGGTGAATCAGCCCCAGCATTTT.

The V call is TRBV7-2, the J call TRBJ2-5; 10 nucleotides match TRBD1. Germline V gene lookup returns CDR1 SGHTA and CDR2 FQGNSA. The CDR3 covers 14 residues. V shed 5 bases and J 5 bases; nucleotides not matched to a gene: 5. Here the CDR3 reads CASSRDRGHETQYF. The CDR3 DNA sequence: TGTGCCAGCAGCCGGGACAGGGGACATGAGACCCAGTACTTC. The full variable domain, in which reference TRBV7-2 and TRBJ2-5 provide the parts outside the CDR3, is GAGVSQSPSNKVTEKGKDVELRCDPISGHTALYWYRQSLGQGLEFLIYFQGNSAPDKSGLPSDRFSAERTGGSVSTLTIQRTQQEDSAVYLCASSRDRGHETQYFGPGTRLLVL.

The genes are TRBV7-9 and TRBJ2-7; 8 bases align to TRBD2. The CDR3 extends over 13 amino acids. The V gene's germline CDR1 is SEHNR and CDR2 FQNEAQ (reference sequence). The ends lost 11 bases at V and 7 bases at J; junction bases unmatched: 13. The CDR3 DNA reads TGTGCCTTTTTCGGGAGCGGGAGTCTAGAGCAGTACTTC. This gives the protein CAFFGSGSLEQYF.

This clonotype was found many times. In nucleotides, the CDR3 is TGTGCCAGCAGTCTCCGGGGACAGGGGAATGAAAAACTGTTTTTT. Its protein product is CASSLRGQGNEKLFF. The chain links TRBV6-1 to TRBJ1-4; 10 nucleotides agree with TRBD1. Per the germline V gene, CDR1 is MNHNS and CDR2 is SASEGT. J was trimmed by 5 bases and V by 5 bases; bases with no gene match: 5. The CDR3 covers 15 residues.

Only a few counts were recorded for this clonotype. The chain is built from TRBV25-1 and TRBJ2-7, with D possibly being TRBD2 (6 bases). Germline CDR1 reads MGHDK; CDR2 reads SYGVNS. The CDR3 covers 15 residues. V was pared by 3 bases and J by 3 bases, with 15 bases between. The CDR3 DNA follows: TGTGCCAGCAGTGACCCCCAGTTGGGAGGCTACGAGCAGTACTTC. Its translation is CASSDPQLGGYEQYF.

In its sample, this clonotype was seen a few times. This sequence joins TRBV21-1 and TRBJ2-2; TRBD1, the table's D call, was not compared with the DNA. TRBV21-1 is marked as a pseudogene. The CDR3 sequence is 18 residues long. The CDR3 reads CASSKDRGQGSGTGELFF. CDR3 sequence (DNA): TGTGCCAGCAGCAAAGATAGGGGACAGGGGTCGGGCACCGGGGAGCTGTTTTTT.

V gene TRBV2 combines with J gene TRBJ2-5; D gene unclear. V was clipped by 8 bases and J by 2 bases, with 15 bases between them. The CDR3 runs 14 residues. The germline CDR1 and CDR2 sequences are SNHLY and FYNNEI. The CDR3 nucleotides are TGTGCCAGCGGCCCTAACGGGCTGCAAGAGACCCAGTACTTC. This codes for CASGPNGLQETQYF. Using reference TRBV2 and TRBJ2-5 for the parts outside the CDR3, the full variable domain is EPEVTQTPSHQVTQMGQEVILRCVPISNHLYFYWYRQILGQKVEFLVSFYNNEISEKSEIFDDQFSVERPDGSNFTLKIRSTKLEDSAMYFCASGPNGLQETQYFGPGTRLLVL.

This clonotype occurred a few times. The rearrangement joins TRBV12-3 or TRBV12-4 to TRBJ2-1; D not resolved. The germline V and J ends were trimmed by 3 bases and 15 bases, with 12 bases remaining between them. The CDR3 runs to 11 residues. The CDR3 nucleotides are TGTGCCAGCAGTTTGCTCTGGGCGCGGTTCTTC. This encodes CASSLLWARFF.

This clonotype came up many times. The genes are TRBV4-1 and TRBJ2-1; 7 bases match TRBD2. The CDR3 sequence is 16 residues long. The V gene's germline CDR1 is MGHRA and CDR2 YSYEKL. J lost 7 bases, V lost 1 base, and 10 bases had no gene match. This CDR3 reads CASSQGGRTRINEQFF. In DNA form, the CDR3 reads TGCGCCAGCAGCCAAGGGGGTAGGACTAGGATAAATGAGCAGTTCTTC.

This clonotype was counted between two and nine times. The rearrangement uses TRBV19 and TRBJ2-1; 12 bases are shared with TRBD2. Germline V gene sequence: CDR1 LNHDA, CDR2 SQIVND (reference sequence). This CDR3 has 14 residues. V lost 9 bases to trimming and J lost 8 bases; unmatched junction nucleotides: 8. The CDR3 sequence is CASLSSGGGHEQFF. The CDR3, as DNA: TGTGCCAGCCTTTCTAGCGGGGGGGGCCATGAGCAGTTCTTC.

This chain connects TRBV19 to TRBJ2-2; the D is unclear. Trimming took 1 base from V and 0 from J, leaving 3 bases between them. The CDR3 has 14 residues. Germline V gene data show CDR1 as LNHDA and CDR2 as SQIVND (reference sequence). CDR3 amino acids: CASSIVSNTGELFF. CDR3 coding DNA: TGTGCCAGTAGTATAGTTTCGAACACCGGGGAGCTGTTTTTT.